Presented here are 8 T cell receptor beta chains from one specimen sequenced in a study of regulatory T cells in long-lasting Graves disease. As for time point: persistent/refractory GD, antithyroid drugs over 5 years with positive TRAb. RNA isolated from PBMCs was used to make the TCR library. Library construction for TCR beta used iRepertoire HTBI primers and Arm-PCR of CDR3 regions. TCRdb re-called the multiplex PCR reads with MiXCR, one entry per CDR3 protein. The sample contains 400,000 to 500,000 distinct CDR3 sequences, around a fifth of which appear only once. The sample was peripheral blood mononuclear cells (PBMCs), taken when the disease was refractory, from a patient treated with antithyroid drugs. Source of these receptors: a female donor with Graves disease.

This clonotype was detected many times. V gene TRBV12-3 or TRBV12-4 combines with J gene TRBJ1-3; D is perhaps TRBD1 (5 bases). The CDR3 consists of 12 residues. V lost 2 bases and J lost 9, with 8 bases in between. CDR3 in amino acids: CASSLQGPTIYF. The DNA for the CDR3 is TGTGCCAGCAGTTTACAGGGACCCACCATATATTTT.

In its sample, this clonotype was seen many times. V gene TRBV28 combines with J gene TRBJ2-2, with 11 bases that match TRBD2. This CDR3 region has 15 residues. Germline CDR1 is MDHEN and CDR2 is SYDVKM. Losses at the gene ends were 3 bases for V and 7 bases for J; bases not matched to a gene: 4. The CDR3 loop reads CASSLRLAGYGELFF. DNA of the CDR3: TGTGCCAGCAGTTTGAGACTAGCGGGATACGGGGAGCTGTTTTTT.

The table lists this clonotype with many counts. Here the CDR3 reads CASGRTGRGTEAFF. The CDR3 DNA follows: TGTGCCAGCGGAAGGACAGGGAGGGGGACTGAAGCTTTCTTT. V is TRBV7-9 and J is TRBJ1-1, with TRBD1 matching over 8 bases. Trimming took 8 bases from V and 5 from J; bases not matched to a gene: 10. This CDR3 is 14 amino acids long. Germline V gives CDR1 SEHNR, CDR2 FQNEAQ (reference sequence).

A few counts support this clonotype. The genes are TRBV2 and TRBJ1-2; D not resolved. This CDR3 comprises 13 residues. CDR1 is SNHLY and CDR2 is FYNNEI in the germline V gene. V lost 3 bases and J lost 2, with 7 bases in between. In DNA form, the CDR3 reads TGTGCCAGCAGTGATACAGCAAACTATGGCTACACCTTC. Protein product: CASSDTANYGYTF.

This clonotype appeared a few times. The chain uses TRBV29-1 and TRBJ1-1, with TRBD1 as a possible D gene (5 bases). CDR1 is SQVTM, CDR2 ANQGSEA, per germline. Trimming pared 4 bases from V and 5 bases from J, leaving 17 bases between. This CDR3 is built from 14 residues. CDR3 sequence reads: CSVAHPGRVTEAFF. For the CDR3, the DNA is TGCAGCGTTGCCCACCCAGGGAGGGTGACTGAAGCTTTCTTT.

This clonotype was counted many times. The CDR3 is CASSSQGLRGYTF. The CDR3 DNA reads TGCGCCAGCAGCTCACAGGGCTTGCGTGGCTACACCTTC. The chain uses TRBV5-1 and TRBJ1-2; a possible D gene is TRBD1 (6 bases). Trimming stripped 3 bases from V and 7 bases from J, with 13 bases between. The CDR3 has 13 residues. Per the germline V gene, CDR1 is SGHRS and CDR2 is YFSETQ.

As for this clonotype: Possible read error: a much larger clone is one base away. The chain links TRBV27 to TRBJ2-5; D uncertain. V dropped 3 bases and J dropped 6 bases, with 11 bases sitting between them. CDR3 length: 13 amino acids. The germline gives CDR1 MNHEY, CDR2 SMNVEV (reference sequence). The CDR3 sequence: CASSFGDPKTQYF. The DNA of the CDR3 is TGTGCCAGCAGTTTTGGAGATCCGAAGACCCAGTACTTC.

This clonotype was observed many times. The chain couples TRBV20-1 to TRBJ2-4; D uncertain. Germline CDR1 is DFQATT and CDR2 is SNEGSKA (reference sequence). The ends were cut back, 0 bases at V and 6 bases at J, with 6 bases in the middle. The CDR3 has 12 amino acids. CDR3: CSARDPGNIQYF. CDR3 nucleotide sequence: TGCAGTGCTAGAGACCCGGGAAACATTCAGTACTTC.